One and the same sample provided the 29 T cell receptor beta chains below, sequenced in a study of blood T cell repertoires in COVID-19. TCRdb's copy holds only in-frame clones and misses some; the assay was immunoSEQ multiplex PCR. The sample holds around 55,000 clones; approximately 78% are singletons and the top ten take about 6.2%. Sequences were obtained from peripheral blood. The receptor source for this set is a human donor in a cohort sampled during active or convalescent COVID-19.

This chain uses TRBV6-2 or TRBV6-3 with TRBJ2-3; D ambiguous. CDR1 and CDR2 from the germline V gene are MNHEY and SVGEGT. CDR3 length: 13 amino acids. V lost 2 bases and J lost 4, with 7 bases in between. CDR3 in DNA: TGTGCCAGCAGTTACGTCGTCCCAGATACGCAGTATTTT. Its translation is CASSYVVPDTQYF.

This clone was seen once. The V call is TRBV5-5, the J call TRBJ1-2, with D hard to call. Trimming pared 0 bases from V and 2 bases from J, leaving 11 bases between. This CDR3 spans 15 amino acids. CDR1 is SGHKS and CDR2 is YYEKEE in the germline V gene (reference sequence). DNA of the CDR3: TGTGCCAGCAGCTTGGATATAGGGAGAAACTATGGCTACACCTTC. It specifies CASSLDIGRNYGYTF. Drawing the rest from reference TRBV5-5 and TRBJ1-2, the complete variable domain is DAGVTQSPTHLIKTRGQQVTLRCSPISGHKSVSWYQQVLGQGPQFIFQYYEKEERGRGNFPDRFSARQFPNYSSELNVNALLLGDSALYLCASSLDIGRNYGYTFGSGTRLTVV.

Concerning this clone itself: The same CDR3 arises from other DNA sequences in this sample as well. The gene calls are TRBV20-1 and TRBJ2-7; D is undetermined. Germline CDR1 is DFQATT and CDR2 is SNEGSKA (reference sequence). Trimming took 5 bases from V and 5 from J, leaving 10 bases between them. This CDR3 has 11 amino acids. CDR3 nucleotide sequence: TGCAGTGCTGCCTCAGGTCACGAGCAGTACTTC. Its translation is CSAASGHEQYF.

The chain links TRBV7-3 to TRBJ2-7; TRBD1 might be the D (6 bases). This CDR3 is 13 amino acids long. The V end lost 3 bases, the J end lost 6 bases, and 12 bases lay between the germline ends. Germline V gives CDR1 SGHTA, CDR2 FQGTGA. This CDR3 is CASSFKGGSEQYF. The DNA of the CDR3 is TGTGCCAGCAGCTTTAAAGGGGGTTCCGAGCAGTACTTC. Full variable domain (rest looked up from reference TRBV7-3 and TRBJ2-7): GAGVSQTPSNKVTEKGKYVELRCDPISGHTALYWYRQSLGQGPEFLIYFQGTGAADDSGLPNDRFFAVRPEGSVSTLKIQRTERGDSAVYLCASSFKGGSEQYFGPGTRLTVT.

This CDR3 is CASRSTGSNYEQYF. In DNA form, the CDR3 reads TGTGCCAGCAGATCTACAGGGTCTAACTACGAGCAGTACTTC. V usage is TRBV6-5 and J usage is TRBJ2-7, with TRBD1 as a possible D gene (6 bases). V gave up 6 bases and J gave up 3 bases, with 15 bases separating them. CDR1 and CDR2 (germline): MNHEY, SVGAGI. The CDR3 contains 14 residues.

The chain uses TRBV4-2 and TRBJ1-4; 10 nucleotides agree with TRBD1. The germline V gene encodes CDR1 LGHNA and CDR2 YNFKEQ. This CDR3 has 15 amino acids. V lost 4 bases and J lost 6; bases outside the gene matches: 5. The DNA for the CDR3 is TGTGCCAGCAGCCCCCGGGACAGGGGAGATGAAAAACTGTTTTTT. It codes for CASSPRDRGDEKLFF.

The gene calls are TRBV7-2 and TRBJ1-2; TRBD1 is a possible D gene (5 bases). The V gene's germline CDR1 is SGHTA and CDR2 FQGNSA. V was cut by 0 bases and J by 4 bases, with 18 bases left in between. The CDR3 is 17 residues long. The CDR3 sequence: CASSLAGLEGRVYGYTF. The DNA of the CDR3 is TGTGCCAGCAGCTTAGCGGGTTTGGAGGGGCGAGTCTATGGCTACACCTTC.

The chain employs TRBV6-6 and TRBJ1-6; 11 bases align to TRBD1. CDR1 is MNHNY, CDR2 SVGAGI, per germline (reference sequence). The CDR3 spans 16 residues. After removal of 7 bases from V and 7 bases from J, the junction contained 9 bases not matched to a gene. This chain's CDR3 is CASTRGQGADNSPLHF. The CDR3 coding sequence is TGTGCCAGCACCCGAGGACAGGGGGCTGACAATTCACCCCTCCACTTT.

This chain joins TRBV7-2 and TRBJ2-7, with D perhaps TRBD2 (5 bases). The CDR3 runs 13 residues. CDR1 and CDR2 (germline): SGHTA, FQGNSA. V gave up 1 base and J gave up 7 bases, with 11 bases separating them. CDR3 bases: TGTGCCAGCAGCTTAGGAAGGACGGGGGAGCAGTACTTC. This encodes CASSLGRTGEQYF. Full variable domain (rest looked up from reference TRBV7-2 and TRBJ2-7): GAGVSQSPSNKVTEKGKDVELRCDPISGHTALYWYRQSLGQGLEFLIYFQGNSAPDKSGLPSDRFSAERTGGSVSTLTIQRTQQEDSAVYLCASSLGRTGEQYFGPGTRLTVT.

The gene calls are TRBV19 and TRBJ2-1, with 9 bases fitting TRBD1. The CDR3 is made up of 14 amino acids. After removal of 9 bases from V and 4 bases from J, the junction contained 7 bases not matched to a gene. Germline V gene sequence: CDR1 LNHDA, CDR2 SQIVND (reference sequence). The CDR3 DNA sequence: TGTGCCAGGACGACAGGGGGGCAATACAATGAGCAGTTCTTC. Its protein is CARTTGGQYNEQFF.

CDR3 in DNA: TGTGCCACCAGTGATTCGGTACGACCAGGGTTAGATACGCAGTATTTT. Translating it yields CATSDSVRPGLDTQYF. The rearrangement links TRBV24-1 to TRBJ2-3, with D perhaps TRBD1 (5 bases). V was trimmed by 2 bases and J by 5 bases, leaving 16 bases between them. Germline loops: CDR1 KGHDR, CDR2 SFDVKD. The CDR3 contains 16 residues.

CDR3 DNA: TGTGCCAGCAGTTTTGACAGATACGAGCAGTACTTC. Its translation: CASSFDRYEQYF. The chain joins TRBV12-3 or TRBV12-4 to TRBJ2-7; a weak D match, TRBD1 (5 bases). The CDR3 has 12 residues. Deletions cut 3 bases from V and 4 bases from J, with 7 bases between.

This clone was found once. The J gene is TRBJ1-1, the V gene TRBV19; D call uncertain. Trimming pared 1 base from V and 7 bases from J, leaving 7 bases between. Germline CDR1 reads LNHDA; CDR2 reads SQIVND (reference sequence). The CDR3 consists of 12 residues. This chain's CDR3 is CASSIGQLEAFF. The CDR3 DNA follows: TGTGCCAGTAGTATAGGACAACTTGAAGCTTTCTTT.

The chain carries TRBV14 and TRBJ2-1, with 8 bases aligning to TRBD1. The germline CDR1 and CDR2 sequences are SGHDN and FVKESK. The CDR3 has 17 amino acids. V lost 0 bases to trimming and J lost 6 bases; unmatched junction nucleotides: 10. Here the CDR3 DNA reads TGTGCCAGCAGCCAAGATCAGGGCAGGGGGCCTAGCAATGAGCAGTTCTTC. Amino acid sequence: CASSQDQGRGPSNEQFF. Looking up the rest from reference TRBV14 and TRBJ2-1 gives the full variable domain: EAGVTQFPSHSVIEKGQTVTLRCDPISGHDNLYWYRRVMGKEIKFLLHFVKESKQDESGMPNNRFLAERTGGTYSTLKVQPAELEDSGVYFCASSQDQGRGPSNEQFFGPGTRLTVL.

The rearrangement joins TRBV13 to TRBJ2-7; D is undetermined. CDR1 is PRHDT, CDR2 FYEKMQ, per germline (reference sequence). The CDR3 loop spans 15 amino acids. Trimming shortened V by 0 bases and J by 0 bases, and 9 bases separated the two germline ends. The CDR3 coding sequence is TGTGCCAGCAGCTTAGGGGCCCAATACTCCTACGAGCAGTACTTC. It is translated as CASSLGAQYSYEQYF.

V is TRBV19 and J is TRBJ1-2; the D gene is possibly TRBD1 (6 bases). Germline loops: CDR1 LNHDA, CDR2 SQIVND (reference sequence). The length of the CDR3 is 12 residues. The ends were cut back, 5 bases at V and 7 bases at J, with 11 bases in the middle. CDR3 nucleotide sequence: TGTGCCAGTAGTTTGACAGGTTCTGGCTACACCTTC. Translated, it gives CASSLTGSGYTF.

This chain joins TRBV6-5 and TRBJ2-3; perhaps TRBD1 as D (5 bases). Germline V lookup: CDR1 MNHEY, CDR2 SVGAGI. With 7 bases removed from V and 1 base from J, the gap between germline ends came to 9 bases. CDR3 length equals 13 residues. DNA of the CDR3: TGTGCCAGCACACCGACAGGCACAGATACGCAGTATTTT. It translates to CASTPTGTDTQYF.

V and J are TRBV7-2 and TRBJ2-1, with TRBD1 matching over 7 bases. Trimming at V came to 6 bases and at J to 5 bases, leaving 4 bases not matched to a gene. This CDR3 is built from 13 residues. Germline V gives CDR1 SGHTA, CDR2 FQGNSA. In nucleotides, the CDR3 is TGTGCCAGCAGAATTACAGGGGACAATGAGCAGTTCTTC. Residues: CASRITGDNEQFF.

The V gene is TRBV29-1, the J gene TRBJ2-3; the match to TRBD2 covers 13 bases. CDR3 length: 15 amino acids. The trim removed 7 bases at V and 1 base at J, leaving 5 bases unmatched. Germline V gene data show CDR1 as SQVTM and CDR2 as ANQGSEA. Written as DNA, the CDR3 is TGCAGCGCCAGCGGGACTAGCGGGGGCACAGATACGCAGTATTTT. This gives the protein CSASGTSGGTDTQYF.

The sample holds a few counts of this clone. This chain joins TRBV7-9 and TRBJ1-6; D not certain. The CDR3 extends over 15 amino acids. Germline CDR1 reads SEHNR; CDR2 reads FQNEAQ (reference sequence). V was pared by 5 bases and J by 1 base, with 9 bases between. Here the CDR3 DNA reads TGTGCCAGCAGCCCCTCGGTTTCCTATAATTCACCCCTCCACTTT. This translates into CASSPSVSYNSPLHF.

CDR3 coding DNA: TGTGCCAGCAGCTTGGTGGGGACAGGGGGCGCGGGCTATGGCTACACCTTC. Its translation is CASSLVGTGGAGYGYTF. The chain is built from TRBV5-4 and TRBJ1-2, with TRBD1 matching 12 bases. The CDR3 sequence is 17 residues long. In germline, CDR1 is SGHNT, CDR2 YYREEE (reference sequence). The J segment lost 4 bases and the V segment lost 0 bases, leaving 7 bases of the junction unmatched.

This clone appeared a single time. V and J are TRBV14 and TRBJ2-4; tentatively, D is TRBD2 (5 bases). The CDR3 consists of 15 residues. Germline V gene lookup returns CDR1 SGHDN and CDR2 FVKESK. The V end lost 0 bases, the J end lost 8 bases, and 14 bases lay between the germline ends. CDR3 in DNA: TGTGCCAGCAGCCAAGATTCGGGAAGGAAACACATTCAGTACTTC. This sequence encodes CASSQDSGRKHIQYF.

The CDR3 coding sequence is TGTGCCAGCAGCCAGACTAGAGGTAATCAGCCCCAGCATTTT. It translates to CASSQTRGNQPQHF. The chain couples TRBV11-2 to TRBJ1-5; D ambiguous. CDR3 length: 14 residues. CDR1 SGHAT and CDR2 FQNNGV come from the germline V gene. V gave up 5 bases and J gave up 4 bases, with 12 bases separating them.

The CDR3 nucleotides are TGTGCCAGCTCATCTGACAGGGGTGTTTCACCCCTCCACTTT. Translating gives CASSSDRGVSPLHF. The V and J genes are TRBV18 and TRBJ1-6, with TRBD1 identical over 8 bases. CDR1 and CDR2 (germline): KGHSH, LQKENI. J was trimmed by 9 bases and V by 5 bases; bases with no gene match: 6. The CDR3 spans 14 residues.

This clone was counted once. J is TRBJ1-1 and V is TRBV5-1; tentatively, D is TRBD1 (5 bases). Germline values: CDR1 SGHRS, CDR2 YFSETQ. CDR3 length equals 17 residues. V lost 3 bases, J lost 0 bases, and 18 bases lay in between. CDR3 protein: CASSSLGGLSLNTEAFF. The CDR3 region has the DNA TGCGCCAGCAGCTCCCTGGGGGGTCTCTCTTTGAACACTGAAGCTTTCTTT.

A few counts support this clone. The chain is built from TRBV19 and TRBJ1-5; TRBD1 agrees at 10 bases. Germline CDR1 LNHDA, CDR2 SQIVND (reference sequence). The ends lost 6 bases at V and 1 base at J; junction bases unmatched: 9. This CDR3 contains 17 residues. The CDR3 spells CASSTGTGELSNQPQHF. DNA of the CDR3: TGTGCCAGTAGCACCGGGACAGGGGAATTAAGCAATCAGCCCCAGCATTTT.

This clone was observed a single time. CDR3 loop: CASSPAFANQPQHF. The DNA of the CDR3 is TGTGCCAGCTCACCGGCATTTGCCAATCAGCCCCAGCATTTT. The chain carries TRBV18 and TRBJ1-5; no firm D call. The CDR3 sequence is 14 residues long. The V gene's germline CDR1 is KGHSH and CDR2 LQKENI. Trimming took 3 bases from V and 3 from J, leaving 9 bases between them.

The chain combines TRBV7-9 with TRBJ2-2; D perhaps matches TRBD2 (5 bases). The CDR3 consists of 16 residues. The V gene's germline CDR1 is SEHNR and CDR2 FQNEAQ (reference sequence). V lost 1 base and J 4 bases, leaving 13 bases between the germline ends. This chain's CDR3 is CASSLVSSISTGELFF. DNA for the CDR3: TGTGCCAGCAGCTTAGTTTCTAGCATTAGCACCGGGGAGCTGTTTTTT. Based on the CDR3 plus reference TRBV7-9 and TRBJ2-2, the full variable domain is DTGVSQNPRHKITKRGQNVTFRCDPISEHNRLYWYRQTLGQGPEFLTYFQNEAQLEKSRLLSDRFSAERPKGSFSTLEIQRTEQGDSAMYLCASSLVSSISTGELFFGEGSRLTVL.

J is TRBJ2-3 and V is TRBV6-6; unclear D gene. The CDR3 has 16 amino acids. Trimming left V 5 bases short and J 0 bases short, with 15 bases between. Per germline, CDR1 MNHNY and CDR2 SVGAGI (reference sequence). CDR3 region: CASSHGVSSSTDTQYF. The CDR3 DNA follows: TGTGCCAGCAGTCACGGAGTGAGTTCTAGCACAGATACGCAGTATTTT.